This TCR beta chain was captured in a study of blood T cell repertoires in COVID-19. At the level of the study: COVID-19 samples, acute and convalescent, were from the United States, Italy and Spain.

Generated by immunoSEQ multiplex PCR, the TCRdb table keeps only in-frame clones and is missing some. The table shows some 95,000 clones, with roughly nine tenths occurring only once. The source of this sequence is a human donor with active COVID-19. The donor label of this sample is uncertain. Sequencing was carried out using peripheral blood.

The CDR3 nucleotides read TGCGCCAGCAGGCAGGGGTGGGGAACCAATGGCTACACCTTC. Amino acid sequence: CASRQGWGTNGYTF. The genes are TRBV4-1 and TRBJ1-2; maybe TRBD1 (6 bases). This CDR3 contains 14 residues. The germline gives CDR1 MGHRA, CDR2 YSYEKL. V was shortened by 6 bases and J by 6 bases, with 17 bases between the two germline ends.